Below, one T cell receptor beta chain is given with its context. The sample holds a few counts of this clonotype. The antigen it binds to is not known. It has no much larger one-base neighbor in the sample; base qualities were not kept. This sample is part of a study of T cell repertoires in cytomegalovirus infection (dated by TCRdb to 2018 to 2020). Background for the entire study: Donor HLA type was relevant to the analysis, because carriage of CMV infection together with the matching HLA type was indicated by public TCR beta signatures. Broad study findings and their caveats: In both this cohort and an independent approximately 370-donor cohort, the cumulative frequency of public TCR beta family members distinguished carriers of CMV infection plus the relevant HLA type. The ex vivo response was dominated by HLA-C-restricted CMV-specific TCR beta clonotypes, which also provided the single most frequent clonotype in two of eight donors.

TCRdb records Illumina HiSeq 1500 as the sequencer. TCRdb's own reprocessing of the public reads used fastp at Q25 and MiXCR and kept productive beta chains. Duplicate CDR3 protein sequences are folded into a single record with the most common DNA and genes. Recorded for this sample are 5,000 to 6,500 distinct CDR3 sequences; about half of them occurred a single time. About 90% of the sample is held by the ten biggest clonotypes. From cysteine to phenylalanine, the CDR3 is 13 amino acids long. The retained sequence is limited to the CDR3, 39 bases, with the frame set at the first base. After removal of 3 bases from V and 2 bases from J, the junction retains 1 base not matched to a gene.

Rearrangement joined TRBV12-3 or TRBV12-4 to TRBJ2-7, with 7 bases matching TRBD2. This clonotype originated in a human donor in good health (CMV status not recorded). Some clones in this sample may be carry-over from other donors' samples. Sequencing was done on a sample of PBMCs, sequenced either directly or after in vitro stimulation (not recorded which). The CDR3 region has the sequence CASSFGGTYEQYF. The DNA is as follows: TGTGCCAGCAGTTTCGGGGGGACCTACGAGCAGTACTTC.